This section outlines one T cell receptor beta chain sequence together with its context. In its sample, this clonotype was seen many times. Its antigen is unknown. No much larger clone exists at a distance of one base, and base qualities are not known. The record originates from a study of T cells in Graves' hyperthyroidism and ophthalmopathy (dated by TCRdb to 2018 to 2020). The study in broad terms: Peripheral blood samples were taken at initial diagnosis, before any treatment was given. TCR V-J signatures able to tell the groups apart were searched for in a discovery cohort of about a hundred patients, of whom under 45 had Graves' ophthalmopathy and 55 to 60 had stable Graves' hyperthyroidism. An independent validation cohort of around 20 hyperthyroidism patients and approximately 15 patients who later progressed to ophthalmopathy tested prospective prediction of ophthalmopathy. The approximately 95 discovery patients were divided at random into training and test sets in a 7:3 ratio. In more than 5 Graves' hyperthyroidism patients, the study also compared T-cell repertoires from thyroid tissue with T-cell repertoires from blood. Following sampling, methimazole starting at 30 mg daily was given to hyperthyroidism patients, and high-dose intravenous methylprednisolone was given to ophthalmopathy patients. The paper reports TCR Vbeta CDR3 sequencing of approximately 140 peripheral blood samples: under 45 ophthalmopathy, around 80 hyperthyroidism and approximately 17 progressor patients.

Graves' hyperthyroidism was defined as stable when no progression to ophthalmopathy occurred over 18 months of follow-up. Hyperthyroidism patients were newly diagnosed, had a disease duration of under 2 months, and were aged 18 to 65 years. The study excluded patients with uncontrolled infections, other autoimmune diseases, pregnancy or lactation. Diagnoses were based on clinical symptoms, serum thyroxine and TRAb, thyroid ultrasound and orbital computed tomography. PBMCs were isolated from about 9.1 ml of fresh peripheral blood by Ficoll-Paque density gradient centrifugation. Total RNA was extracted with Trizol reagent, and quality was checked on an Agilent 2100 Bioanalyzer. What the work shows at the level of the full study, not this receptor alone: In cross-validation, a model built on a 13 V-J signature told ophthalmopathy apart from stable hyperthyroidism with over 85% sensitivity and roughly 81% specificity, and in testing the same model reached 80%/75%. No statistical method was used to fix the sample size in advance, and group allocation was not hidden from the investigators. In validation, the model predicted progression to ophthalmopathy with about 71% sensitivity and less than 75% specificity, a median of about 6.7 months before onset. Most expanded thyroid clonotypes (frequency above 0.001) were also found in blood, which suggests that blood repertoires may mirror thyroid immune responses.

The TCR beta CDR3 regions were amplified from the RNA transcripts. The first round of RT-PCR for the TCR CDR3 was performed with the HTBI primer set and the Qiagen OneStep RT-PCR kit. Libraries were constructed in a second round of multiplex PCR, after which size selection and purification were performed. The libraries were sequenced on an Illumina HiSeq2000 using paired-end 100 bp reads. Per the authors' processing: SOAPnuke was used to process the raw data, removing reads that contained adapters or uncalled bases, had a mean Phred below 15, or lacked an exact match to the constant primer or identifier. High-quality paired reads were merged with COPE v1.2.5, and unique nucleotide sequences were defined as clonotypes. Clonotypes were aligned to IMGT TRBV, TRBD and TRBJ reference segments using MiTCR v1.1. Only V-J combinations with frequency above 0.0001, covering about 99% of repertoires, were analysed. A TCS score was defined as the ratio between F50 (clonal expansion) and ExV (chaos), using BLOSUM62-based TCRdist between CDR3 peptides within each V-J. Welch's t-statistics and random forest reduced roughly 500 V-J features to fewer than 15, which were used in a naive Bayes classifier (R e1071). TCRdb trimmed the raw reads at Q25, called clones with MiXCR and kept productive beta chains. Each CDR3 protein appears once, grouped with its most common genes and DNA. The V and J calls and clone size are TCRdb's, not the authors'. Within this sample are around 190,000 distinct CDR3 sequences, with roughly a sixth of them counted one time only. The ten largest clonotypes hold about 50% of the sample.

Deletion took 2 bases off V and 1 base off J, with a span of 8 bases between the germline ends. As encoded in the germline V gene (reference sequence), CDR1 is GTSNPN while CDR2 is SVGIG. From the cysteine through the phenylalanine, the CDR3 covers 14 amino acids. Only CDR3 DNA is held: 42 bases, read in frame from base 1. The sequenced material came from blood. The source of this sequence is a woman between 45 and 65 years old with Graves' hyperthyroidism. The sequence is built from TRBV30 and TRBJ2-2; TRBD2 might be the D gene, on 6 matching bases. The base sequence is TGTGCCTGGAGTCGGCGGGAGAACACCGGGGAGCTGTTTTTT. Its protein is CAWSRRENTGELFF.